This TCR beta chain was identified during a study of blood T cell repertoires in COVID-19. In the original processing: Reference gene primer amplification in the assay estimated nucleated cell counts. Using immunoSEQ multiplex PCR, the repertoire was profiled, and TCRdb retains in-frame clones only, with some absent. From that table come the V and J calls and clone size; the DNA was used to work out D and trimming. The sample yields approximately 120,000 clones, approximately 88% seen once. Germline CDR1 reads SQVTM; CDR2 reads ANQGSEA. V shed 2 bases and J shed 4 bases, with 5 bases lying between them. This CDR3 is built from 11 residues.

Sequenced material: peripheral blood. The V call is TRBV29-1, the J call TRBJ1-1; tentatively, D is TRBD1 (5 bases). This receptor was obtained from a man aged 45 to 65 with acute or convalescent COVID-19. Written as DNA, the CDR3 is TGCAGCGTTGAAACAGGCACTGAAGCTTTCTTT. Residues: CSVETGTEAFF.